This T cell receptor (beta chain) was sequenced during a study of read filtering for tumor transcriptome and immune sequencing. In the study overall: 8 or 9 patients were R-ISS I, about 16 were R-ISS II, about seven were R-ISS III. RNA-seq yielded only about 80 to 1,400 TCR reads, IR-seq about 4.05 to 11 million.

Study-wide findings and caveats: The CD138-negative fraction was mixed bone marrow immune cells, not pure T cells.

The CDR3 contains 16 residues. V trimming: 4 bases; J trimming: 7 bases; junction bases outside the gene matches: 12. Germline V gene data show CDR1 as SGHNT and CDR2 as YYREEE (reference sequence). From approximately 430 ng of RNA, a library with molecular barcoded alpha/delta and beta/gamma adaptors was made. MiXCR was run by TCRdb on the reads, yielding one entry per CDR3 protein. This table has 45,000 to 55,000 distinct CDR3 sequences, less than 20% appearing once. This clonotype has ten or more counts. Its antigen remains unidentified. The V gene is TRBV5-4, the J gene TRBJ2-1; 9 nucleotides line up with TRBD2. The sequence was collected from a donor aged 40 or over with multiple myeloma. Sequencing was done on a sample of a population of CD138-negative cells sorted from bone marrow. The CDR3 DNA sequence: TGTGCCAGCAGCCATCTTAGCGGGAGTGGTATAAATGAGCAGTTCTTC. As protein: CASSHLSGSGINEQFF.